This TCR beta chain was obtained from a study of T cells in Graves' hyperthyroidism and ophthalmopathy. The study left out patients who had uncontrolled infection, other autoimmune disease, pregnancy or lactation. There are 14 residues in the CDR3. The V end lost 0 bases, the J end lost 0 bases, and 3 bases lay between the germline ends. In germline, CDR1 is SGHVS, CDR2 FQNEAQ. Amplified regions were TCR beta CDR3 sequences from RNA transcripts. The HTBI set primed first-round TCR CDR3 RT-PCR. TCRdb recomputed calls from the multiplex PCR reads with MiXCR, one row per CDR3 protein. The data show roughly 400,000 distinct CDR3 sequences, with roughly an eighth seen just once and 25% to 30% held by the top ten.

The V call is TRBV7-8, the J call TRBJ2-4; no clear D. What was sequenced was blood. This sequence originates from a man aged 45 to 65 with Graves' ophthalmopathy. CDR3 sequence reads: CASSLAVAKNIQYF. The CDR3, as DNA: TGTGCCAGCAGCTTAGCGGTAGCCAAAAACATTCAGTACTTC.